A single sample is the source of the 2 T cell receptor beta chains below, sequenced in a study of CD8 T cells in ankylosing spondylitis. These receptors have no identified antigens. TCRdb re-derived calls from the 5' RACE reads in MiXCR, one entry per CDR3 protein. The sample has about 750,000 distinct CDR3 sequences; under 20% are singletons. Points from the study as a whole: Characteristic of ankylosing spondylitis blood, it appeared, was a TCR beta motif comprising roughly eight highly homologous variants.

The sequencing sample was made of blood, either unsorted or a sorted T cell fraction (not recorded which). The receptor set was obtained from a male donor with ankylosing spondylitis.

The gene calls are TRBV5-1 and TRBJ2-3, with D unresolved. The ends were cut back, 3 bases at V and 4 bases at J, with 15 bases in the middle. This CDR3 is built from 15 residues. Germline V gives CDR1 SGHRS, CDR2 YFSETQ. The CDR3 here is CASSSTLWGPDTQYF. DNA for the CDR3: TGCGCCAGCAGCTCTACCCTTTGGGGTCCAGATACGCAGTATTTT.

The J gene is TRBJ2-3, the V gene TRBV4-2; TRBD2 matches at 9 bases. Losses at the gene ends were 1 base for V and 2 bases for J; bases not matched to a gene: 4. CDR3 length equals 16 residues. Germline V gene lookup returns CDR1 LGHNA and CDR2 YNFKEQ. Here the CDR3 DNA reads TGTGCCAGCAGCCAAGGAGCTAGCGGGATCACAGATACGCAGTATTTT. This translates into CASSQGASGITDTQYF.